Detailed here is one T cell receptor (beta chain). Its antigen is not known. The CDR3 covers 13 residues. Germline V gives CDR1 MNHNY, CDR2 SVGAGI (reference sequence). V lost 6 bases, J lost 4 bases, and 5 bases stayed unmatched. PCR used 60 Vbeta primers and 13 Jbeta primers. Assay: immunoSEQ multiplex PCR; the TCRdb copy retains only in-frame clones and omits some. The sample has around 110,000 clones; 60% to 85% are singletons. This record belongs to a study of cytomegalovirus exposure and HLA in healthy donors. For the study at large: Unique TCR beta sequences numbering about 100 million came from 150 million to 200 million T cells in an earlier analysis.

Overall study results and limits: The study carried out a later analysis of TCR beta sequences. It associated approximately 17,000 of them with specific HLA alleles at a false discovery rate of 0.05.

The TCR comes from a woman aged 18 to 35 in good health and CMV-seronegative. Sequencing input: PBMCs. The chain joins TRBV6-6 to TRBJ1-2; 7 nucleotides agree with TRBD1. For the CDR3, the DNA is TGTGCCAGCAGCCGAGACAGGGCCTATGGCTACACCTTC. This encodes CASSRDRAYGYTF.